This TCR beta chain came from a study of identical twins. CDR3 length: 18 residues. TCRdb re-called the 5' RACE reads through MiXCR, storing one row per CDR3 protein. The sample lists approximately 550,000 distinct CDR3 sequences; about 20% were seen once. These same records also appear under a second study, on yellow fever vaccine responses in identical twins. From that study: Twins' vaccine T cell responses reportedly seemed partly convergent and partly personalized.

The V and J genes are TRBV12-3 or TRBV12-4 and TRBJ2-6; 8 nucleotides agree with TRBD2. The sequence derives from a woman aged 18-29 years in good health. Sequenced: CD4+ T cells sorted from blood. The CDR3 nucleotides are TGTACCATCAGTTTTTTGGTAGCGGGGACCAGGAGGGCCAACGTCCTGACTTTC. Its protein product is CTISFLVAGTRRANVLTF.